This T cell receptor beta chain derives from a study of blood T cells in healthy people across ages. A second about 7 to 11 cycle PCR used barcoded and J-beta primers. Each CDR3 protein gets one entry after TCRdb re-called the 5' RACE reads with MiXCR. The sample includes around 700,000 distinct CDR3 sequences, approximately 25% of them seen just once. Per sample, extraction of total RNA gave at least 5.5 micrograms in every case. This clonotype has just a few counts. Germline CDR1 reads DFQATT; CDR2 reads SNEGSKA (reference sequence). J lost 5 bases, V lost 0 bases, and 11 bases had no gene match. The CDR3 sequence is 16 residues long. This sample was shared with a second study, whose subject was T cells of mothers and their children.

This TCR was sampled from a boy aged 5-17 years in good health. The sequenced sample was blood. The chain recombines TRBV20-1 with TRBJ2-3; 7 bases agree with TRBD2. The CDR3 DNA follows: TGCAGTGCTAGAGATCCGGGACTACCACGCGAAGATACGCAGTATTTT. Translation: CSARDPGLPREDTQYF.